Below, one T cell receptor (beta chain) is given with its context. No antigen is known for it. No much larger clonotype is one base removed from it; base qualities were not supplied. Library preparation used the immunoSEQ multiplex PCR assay. A mixture of 60 forward primers for TCR Vbeta segments and 13 reverse primers for TCR Jbeta segments was used in the multiplex PCR. Amplification of the CDR3 region of rearranged TCR beta genes was performed with a multiplex PCR assay on genomic DNA. On the Illumina HiSeq System, the amplified TCR beta libraries were sequenced as 87-base-pair reads. On the authors' methods: A later analysis counted some 74 million unique TCR beta chains across the 666 repertoires, and 9 million to 14 million of these chains were shared by at least two donors. A nearest-neighbor algorithm error-corrected the raw reads and collapsed the reads into unique sequences, merging closely related sequences to remove PCR and sequencing errors. CDR3 sequences were aligned to IMGT reference sequences to assign V, D and J gene segments. For a sequence to be retained, at least a six-nucleotide match to both a V gene segment and a J gene segment was required. A rearrangement counted as productive if the CDR3 had no stop codons and remained in frame with V and J, and every other rearrangement counted as non-productive. Following IMGT convention, CDR3 was defined as the stretch from the second conserved V-encoded cysteine to the conserved J-encoded phenylalanine. Sequences without an unambiguous match to a single V gene segment were excluded from the earlier analysis of a few hundred of the donors. In an earlier analysis of approximately 560 of the donors, a V segment was called functional when productive rearrangements were above 56.7%, and segregating when the standard deviation between donors exceeded 5%. A statistical classification framework was built for diagnosing cytomegalovirus status from the catalog of TCR beta chain sequences. In a later analysis, TCR nucleotide sequences were compared against IMGT/GENE-DB human TR gene sequences so that V and J genes could be assigned. In a later analysis, CDR3 sequences and most-parsimonious VDJ recombination scenarios were assigned using the TCRdist pipeline. In a later analysis, every TCR beta chain was defined by the combination of its CDR3 amino acid sequence and its V-gene family, and reads without a unique V-gene family were dropped. To address suspected cross-contamination and a sequencing artifact, a later analysis removed around 590 highly shared, low-generation-probability nucleotide sequences. In a later analysis, a clonal expansion index for each public chain was calculated from normalized within-repertoire ranks of inferred template counts. In a later analysis, generation probabilities were computed with a VDJ recombination model fitted to out-of-frame rearrangements, and the resulting probabilities were checked against IGoR. In a later analysis, TCR-TCR, TCR-HLA and TCR-CMV co-occurrence was scored with hypergeometric tests, and a repertoire-size bias correction was applied to TCR pairs. In a later analysis, false discovery rates were estimated by permuting HLA or CMV assignments 20 times. In a later analysis, co-occurring TCRs were grouped using DBSCAN, and TCRdist sequence similarity was added for clustering within HLA-allele-positive subsets. For co-occurrence clustering, repertoires with fewer than 30,000 or more than 120,000 public chains were excluded, along with a handful of repertoires with anomalous nucleotide sharing. TCRdb took this table from immuneACCESS and kept in-frame rearrangements with V and J called. Such tables lack part of the clones; where checked against another copy, unresolved V genes explain under half of the gap, and the rest is unexplained. Clone size and the V and J calls come from that table; the DNA yielded D and trimming. The sample table shows roughly 160,000 clones, and roughly four fifths are seen once. Of the sample, about 10% is held by the ten largest clones.

In total, approximately 610 healthy bone marrow donors made up the cohort. Cohort members were all nominally healthy when sampled, although unrecorded immune exposures were likely present. The donor tested CMV seropositive, placing the donor among the 289 seropositive members of the cohort. Each donor provided a peripheral blood sample, and peripheral blood mononuclear cells were used for TCR beta sequencing. Genomic DNA was extracted from the blood cell samples with the Qiagen DNeasy Blood Extraction Kit. These data are taken from a study of cytomegalovirus exposure and HLA in healthy donors (dated by TCRdb to 2016 to 2017). For context, the study as a whole: According to an earlier analysis of 587 of the donors, 150 million to 200 million T cells yielded 117 million unique TCR beta sequences and approximately 300 Gb of sequence data. An early release covering over 500 HLA-typed donors comprised about 300 gigabases of sequencing data and some 79 million unique TCR sequences. Of the approximately 400 genotyped donors, less than 90% were placed in the genetic ancestry cluster associated with self-reported Caucasian donors. The study aimed to test whether signatures of past pathogen exposure could be identified by cataloging public T cell receptors. The study used immunosequencing to profile the T cell repertoires of around 600 subjects and linked those repertoires to cytomegalovirus serostatus. Along with the 666-subject first cohort, a separate validation cohort of over 90 different subjects was used. To predict cytomegalovirus infection status, the study combined high-throughput TCR immunosequencing, statistical association of individual TCRs with disease status, and machine learning. A later analysis re-analyzed previously published TCR beta repertoires from approximately 670 donors and added high-resolution HLA genotyping to study TCR occurrence patterns. Rather than drawing on any new phenotypic data, the later analysis identified candidate immune exposures from TCR beta sequences and the way those sequences occurred across donors. An earlier analysis of approximately 500 of the donors applied high-throughput TCR beta sequencing to assess whether each TCR beta V gene segment acted as functional or pseudogenic. Donor age, sex, ethnicity and CMV serostatus were compiled together with the repertoire data. A later genetic analysis used genome-wide SNP genotypes for about 65% of the roughly 700 donors, treating that subset as a discovery cohort. Every discovery cohort repertoire had been produced on one sequencing platform. Class I and class II HLA loci were covered by the typing at four-digit resolution. The number of donors typed differed by locus, with about 620-630 for A, B, C, DRB1 and DQB1, more than 500 for DQA1, about 610 for DPA1, and some 450 for DPB1. Several DR-DQ haplotypes were treated as single units for association and clustering because of strong linkage in the cohort. Among 398 genotyped donors of the cohort, an average of roughly 240,000 unique TCR beta nucleotide sequences were sequenced per donor, around 18% of them non-productive.

Clipping removes 5 bases from V and 8 bases from J, with 5 as the unmatched junction base count. The cysteine opens and the phenylalanine closes a CDR3 of 13 amino acids. The entry retains the CDR3 DNA only, 39 bases that are in frame from base 1. Sequences MDHEN (CDR1) and SYDVKM (CDR2) are obtained from the germline V gene. The study at large found these results: Cytomegalovirus status was reported to be diagnosed by the classifier with high specificity and sensitivity in both the original and validation cohorts. Most CMV-associated TCR beta chains appeared to be HLA-restricted in a later analysis, and the HLA associations seemed to be driven largely by CMV exposure. Because counts were too low, roughly 16 rarely observed V segments, including chromosome 9 orphons, were excluded from the earlier analysis of about 500 of the donors. Most TCR sequences were observed very rarely across donors, whereas some public TCRs were present in many individuals. CMV serostatus was the only immune exposure information available for the cohort. An earlier analysis of approximately 540 of the donors showed that most TCR beta V segments appeared in productive rearrangements either about 87% or about 30% of the time, which broadly matched IMGT annotations. A few of the identified cytomegalovirus-associated TCR beta chains were confirmed in vitro to be specific for cytomegalovirus antigens. Because HLA typing was unavailable for some donors at each locus, only the typed subset was used in association tests. A group of highly shared sequence variants was considered likely to be a technical artifact of the sequencing pipeline. In a later analysis, several top co-occurrence clusters were reported to appear linked to parvovirus B19, influenza, CMV and Epstein-Barr virus. It was suggested by the authors that the approach could potentially be generalized to other disease states and immunological phenotypes. In a later analysis, TCR association rates were found to vary across HLA loci, with the most associated TCRs seen for DRB1 alleles and the fewest for HLA-C alleles. This cohort had only TCR beta chains sequenced, and the lack of alpha or paired-chain data limited which features could be detected. In a later genetic analysis, a missense DCLRE1C variant was associated with V-gene and J-gene trimming of TCR beta chains, and the association was replicated in an independent cohort. In a later genetic analysis, fewer N-insertions in productive TCRs were reported among donors in an Asian-associated ancestry cluster than the roughly 700-donor mean. Specific HLA alleles were associated with 15,000 to 20,000 TCR beta sequences at a false discovery rate of 0.05 in a later analysis. A total of 164 TCR beta chains were listed by the study as associated with cytomegalovirus. A later analysis found that HLA-associated TCR beta chains were more clonally expanded and had lower generation probabilities than equally common non-associated chains. A further reported finding was that TCR beta sequences accurately predicted the HLA-A and HLA-B alleles for most subjects in the first cohort. Correlated functional status among segregating V segments might be attributable to linkage disequilibrium, but an unknown experimental factor could not be ruled out. When HLA alleles, especially DR and DQ, strongly co-occurred, attributing TCR associations to individual alleles was difficult. Sequencing depth was assumed to be roughly uniform across donors in the presence/absence analyses, though that assumption may not hold. The 87-base-pair reads could not distinguish some IMGT-functional V segments, including TRBV6-2 and TRBV6-3, so those segments were excluded.

The specimen sequenced was PBMCs. Recombination connected TRBV28 to TRBJ1-4, with 7 junctional bases fitting TRBD1. This TCR was recovered from a man aged 50-59 years in good health and CMV-seropositive. The DNA reads TGTGCCAGCAGTACTCAACAGGGGGAAAAACTGTTTTTT. Its translation is CASSTQQGEKLFF.